This T cell receptor beta chain is drawn from a study of cytomegalovirus exposure and HLA in healthy donors. General study points: Usually a TCR sequence was rare, but some public TCRs were found in many donors. Specific recognition of CMV antigens was confirmed in vitro for three chains (all CMV-associated).

A remark on this clone: Antigen: not known.

13 Jbeta primers and 60 Vbeta primers were used for the PCR. TCRdb keeps only in-frame clones here, not all; method: immunoSEQ multiplex PCR. The repertoire holds about 89,000 clones, with approximately 80% as singletons. Source material: PBMCs. This TCR came from a young man in good health and CMV-seronegative.

This chain's CDR3 is CASSPQQGAEGQPQHF. The CDR3 nucleotides are TGTGCCAGCAGCCCCCAACAGGGGGCAGAGGGGCAGCCCCAGCATTTT. This chain links TRBV4-2 with TRBJ1-5; 9 nucleotides match TRBD1. Germline V gene lookup returns CDR1 LGHNA and CDR2 YNFKEQ. The CDR3 contains 16 residues. V shed 4 bases and J 7 bases; nucleotides not matched to a gene: 11.